These T cell receptor beta chains were read from a single sample in a study of control samples from healthy donors and cancer patients. Method: immunoSEQ multiplex PCR; TCRdb's copy keeps in-frame clones and lacks some. The repertoire includes about 140,000 clones, 85% to 95% of them detected once, and around 13% sits in the top ten. Specimen: blood. These receptor sequences come from a middle-aged man in good health. Each CDR3 is given with its conserved first and last residue. D genes are given only for firm matches. Some rows mark clone size as missing; the rest say once, few, many or name a class of expanded clone.

D: -
J: TRBJ1-1
size: -
length: 11
V: TRBV30
CDR3: CAWNWNTEAFF
DNA: TGTGCCTGGAACTGGAACACTGAAGCTTTCTTT

D: TRBD1
J: TRBJ2-5
size: -
length: 18
V: TRBV18
CDR3: CASSQSTGRGRLRETQYF
DNA: TGTGCCAGCTCACAATCGACTGGCAGGGGGCGCCTCCGTGAGACCCAGTACTTC

D: TRBD2
J: TRBJ2-1
size: -
length: 17
V: TRBV9
CDR3: CASSVAGTGTRKNEQFF
DNA: TGTGCCAGCAGCGTAGCGGGGACCGGGACTAGGAAAAATGAGCAGTTCTTC

D: TRBD1
J: TRBJ2-3
size: once
length: 15
V: TRBV18
CDR3: CASSPQGARTDTQYF
DNA: TGTGCCAGCTCACCACAGGGGGCGCGGACAGATACGCAGTATTTT

D: TRBD2
J: TRBJ2-2
size: -
length: 16
V: TRBV4-2
CDR3: CASSQLASGGAGELFF
DNA: TGTGCCAGCAGCCAGCTCGCTAGCGGGGGGGCCGGGGAGCTGTTTTTT

D: TRBD1
J: TRBJ1-3
size: -
length: 15
V: TRBV9
CDR3: CASSVGQGVGNTIYF
DNA: TGTGCCAGCAGCGTAGGACAGGGGGTTGGAAACACCATATATTTT

D: TRBD1
J: TRBJ2-5
size: -
length: 12
V: TRBV6-5
CDR3: CASSGQGKTQYF
DNA: TGTGCCAGCAGCGGACAGGGAAAGACCCAGTACTTC

D: -
J: TRBJ2-7
size: -
length: 14
V: TRBV6-5
CDR3: CASGPRPYSYEQYF
DNA: TGTGCCAGCGGCCCGCGTCCCTACTCCTACGAGCAGTACTTC

D: -
J: TRBJ2-1
size: -
length: 10
V: TRBV2
CDR3: CALETGEQFF
DNA: TGTGCCCTAGAGACAGGAGAGCAGTTCTTC

D: -
J: TRBJ1-2
size: -
length: 15
V: TRBV5-1
CDR3: CASSLDRGENYGYTF
DNA: TGCGCCAGCAGCTTGGATAGGGGCGAAAACTATGGCTACACCTTC

D: -
J: TRBJ1-4
size: -
length: 16
V: TRBV7-2
CDR3: CASSFRGDGFNEKLFF
DNA: TGTGCCAGCAGCTTCCGAGGGGACGGGTTTAATGAAAAACTGTTTTTT

D: -
J: TRBJ2-5
size: -
length: 12
V: TRBV25-1
CDR3: CASSEYPKTQYF
DNA: TGTGCCAGCAGTGAATATCCCAAGACCCAGTACTTC

D: TRBD1
J: TRBJ1-6
size: -
length: 15
V: TRBV5-8
CDR3: CASSLGTDYNSPLHF
DNA: TGTGCCAGCAGCCTCGGGACAGACTATAATTCACCCCTCCACTTT

D: -
J: TRBJ1-5
size: -
length: 17
V: TRBV27
CDR3: CASSLSWSGQRVQPQHF
DNA: TGTGCCAGCAGTTTATCCTGGTCCGGACAGAGGGTTCAGCCCCAGCATTTT

D: -
J: TRBJ2-1
size: -
length: 16
V: TRBV7-2
CDR3: CASSPPLGELVNEQFF
DNA: TGTGCCAGCAGCCCGCCCCTAGGGGAGCTGGTCAATGAGCAGTTCTTC

D: TRBD2
J: TRBJ2-1
size: -
length: 16
V: TRBV3-1/TRBV3-2
CDR3: CASSQSSGGAVNEQFF
DNA: TGTGCCAGCAGCCAAAGCAGCGGGGGGGCCGTTAATGAGCAGTTCTTC

D: TRBD2
J: TRBJ2-1
size: -
length: 15
V: TRBV20-1
CDR3: CSASSGVSSYNEQFF
DNA: TGCAGTGCTAGTAGCGGGGTCAGCTCCTACAATGAGCAGTTCTTC

D: -
J: TRBJ1-3
size: -
length: 15
V: TRBV3-1/TRBV3-2
CDR3: CASSHGTDSGNTIYF
DNA: TGTGCCAGCAGCCATGGGACGGACTCTGGAAACACCATATATTTT

D: -
J: TRBJ2-6
size: -
length: 15
V: TRBV11-2
CDR3: CASSRISSGANVLTF
DNA: TGTGCCAGCAGCCGTATCAGCTCTGGGGCCAACGTCCTGACTTTC

D: TRBD2
J: TRBJ2-7
size: -
length: 16
V: TRBV5-1
CDR3: CASSLFPGRALYEQYF
DNA: TGCGCCAGCAGCCTATTCCCCGGGAGGGCCTTATACGAGCAGTACTTC

D: -
J: TRBJ2-1
size: -
length: 15
V: TRBV4-3
CDR3: CASSQDIASSDEQFF
DNA: TGCGCCAGCAGCCAAGATATAGCTAGCTCAGATGAGCAGTTCTTC

D: -
J: TRBJ2-5
size: -
length: 13
V: TRBV9
CDR3: CASNRSPGETQYF
DNA: TGTGCCAGCAACAGAAGTCCCGGGGAGACCCAGTACTTC

D: TRBD2
J: TRBJ2-3
size: -
length: 15
V: TRBV10-3
CDR3: CAIMGLAGRTDTQYF
DNA: TGTGCCATCATGGGACTAGCGGGCAGAACAGATACGCAGTATTTT

D: TRBD1
J: TRBJ1-2
size: once
length: 17
V: TRBV25-1
CDR3: CASSEPGTGGLPYGYTF
DNA: TGTGCCAGCAGTGAACCCGGGACAGGGGGCTTACCCTATGGCTACACCTTC

D: -
J: TRBJ1-3
size: -
length: 15
V: TRBV6-5
CDR3: CASSLTVNSGNTIYF
DNA: TGTGCCAGCAGTCTGACAGTTAACTCTGGAAACACCATATATTTT

D: TRBD2
J: TRBJ2-3
size: -
length: 16
V: TRBV2
CDR3: CASSERLAGGTDTQYF
DNA: TGTGCCAGCAGTGAACGTTTGGCGGGGGGAACAGATACGCAGTATTTT

D: -
J: TRBJ1-1
size: -
length: 13
V: TRBV6-1
CDR3: CASSELSRVVAFF
DNA: TGTGCCAGCAGTGAACTCTCCCGGGTTGTCGCTTTCTTT

D: -
J: TRBJ1-6
size: once
length: 13
V: TRBV6-5
CDR3: CASSLTTNSPLHF
DNA: TGTGCCAGCAGTTTGACAACGAATTCACCCCTCCACTTT

D: -
J: TRBJ2-1
size: -
length: 11
V: TRBV28
CDR3: CASSSNNEQFF
DNA: TGTGCCAGCTCGAGCAACAATGAGCAGTTCTTC

D: TRBD2
J: TRBJ2-2
size: -
length: 14
V: TRBV2
CDR3: CASSGSGNPGELFF
DNA: TGTGCCAGCAGTGGTAGCGGGAACCCCGGGGAGCTGTTTTTT

D: TRBD1
J: TRBJ1-1
size: -
length: 21
V: TRBV10-3
CDR3: CAISAFQPPDRPIEMNTEAFF
DNA: TGTGCCATCAGTGCCTTTCAACCCCCGGACAGGCCGATCGAGATGAACACTGAAGCTTTCTTT

D: -
J: TRBJ1-3
size: -
length: 15
V: TRBV3-1/TRBV3-2
CDR3: CASSQGIQSGNTIYF
DNA: TGTGCCAGCAGCCAAGGGATTCAATCTGGAAACACCATATATTTT

D: -
J: TRBJ1-6
size: -
length: 14
V: TRBV6-6
CDR3: CASRRQGSNSPLHF
DNA: TGTGCCAGCAGACGCCAAGGTTCAAATTCACCCCTCCACTTT

D: -
J: TRBJ2-3
size: -
length: 10
V: TRBV20-1
CDR3: CSLGADTQYF
DNA: TGCAGTCTCGGGGCAGATACGCAGTATTTT

D: TRBD1
J: TRBJ2-7
size: -
length: 13
V: TRBV9
CDR3: CASSVGTGSEQYF
DNA: TGTGCCAGCAGCGTAGGGACAGGGTCTGAGCAGTACTTC

D: -
J: TRBJ1-2
size: -
length: 17
V: TRBV4-1
CDR3: CASSQVMTVELGYGYTF
DNA: TGCGCCAGCAGCCAAGTGATGACGGTCGAATTGGGATATGGCTACACCTTC

D: -
J: TRBJ2-1
size: -
length: 12
V: TRBV4-3
CDR3: CASSQDRTGQFF
DNA: TGCGCCAGCAGCCAAGATCGCACGGGGCAGTTCTTC

D: -
J: TRBJ1-2
size: -
length: 11
V: TRBV2
CDR3: CASSGDSPAPF
DNA: TGTGCCAGCAGTGGTGACAGCCCGGCGCCCTTC

D: TRBD1
J: TRBJ2-4
size: -
length: 14
V: TRBV5-1
CDR3: CASSLKGQGAIQYF
DNA: TGCGCCAGCAGCTTAAAGGGACAGGGGGCCATTCAGTACTTC

D: -
J: TRBJ2-6
size: -
length: 17
V: TRBV27
CDR3: CASRPRTGSSGANVLTF
DNA: TGTGCCAGCAGGCCGCGGACGGGCAGCTCTGGGGCCAACGTCCTGACTTTC

D: -
J: TRBJ2-7
size: -
length: 19
V: TRBV19
CDR3: CASSISVPGFRDNSYEQYF
DNA: TGTGCCAGTAGTATTAGTGTGCCTGGTTTCCGGGACAACTCCTACGAGCAGTACTTC